This T cell receptor beta chain is drawn from a study of cytomegalovirus exposure and HLA in healthy donors. Across the study: Unique TCRs from HLA-typed donors, around 93 million of them, were held in an early data release.

CDR1 is MNHEY, CDR2 SVGAGI, per germline. This CDR3 is 15 amino acids long. V lost 6 bases to trimming and J lost 0 bases; unmatched junction nucleotides: 3. The PCR employed 60 Vbeta primers together with 13 Jbeta primers. Repertoires were generated with immunoSEQ multiplex PCR, while TCRdb's copy carries only in-frame clones and drops some. The data hold 140,000 to 150,000 clones, with around 90% observed a single time. The chain carries TRBV6-5 and TRBJ1-3, with 9 positions matching TRBD1. The clonotype was recovered from a woman between 35 and 50 years old in good health and CMV-seronegative. The sample was PBMCs. The CDR3 DNA sequence: TGTGCCAGCAGGTCGACAGGGGGCTCTGGAAACACCATATATTTT. It is translated as CASRSTGGSGNTIYF.